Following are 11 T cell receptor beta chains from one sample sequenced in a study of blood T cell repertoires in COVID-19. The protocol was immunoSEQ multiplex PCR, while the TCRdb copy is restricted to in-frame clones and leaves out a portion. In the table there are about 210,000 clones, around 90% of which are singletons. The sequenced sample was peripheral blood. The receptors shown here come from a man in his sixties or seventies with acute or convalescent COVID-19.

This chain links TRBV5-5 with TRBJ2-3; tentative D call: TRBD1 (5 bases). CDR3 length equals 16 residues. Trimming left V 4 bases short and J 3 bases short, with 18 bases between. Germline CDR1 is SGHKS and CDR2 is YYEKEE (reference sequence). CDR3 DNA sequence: TGTGCCAGCAGCCTGGCGGCAGGGTCCTTGACAGATACGCAGTATTTT. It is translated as CASSLAAGSLTDTQYF.

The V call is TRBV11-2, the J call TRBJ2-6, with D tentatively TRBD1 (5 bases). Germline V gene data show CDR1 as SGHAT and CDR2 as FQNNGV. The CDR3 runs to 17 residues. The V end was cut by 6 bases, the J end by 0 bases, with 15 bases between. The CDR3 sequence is CASRSWGRRSGANVLTF. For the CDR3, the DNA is TGTGCCAGCAGATCCTGGGGCAGACGCTCTGGGGCCAACGTCCTGACTTTC.

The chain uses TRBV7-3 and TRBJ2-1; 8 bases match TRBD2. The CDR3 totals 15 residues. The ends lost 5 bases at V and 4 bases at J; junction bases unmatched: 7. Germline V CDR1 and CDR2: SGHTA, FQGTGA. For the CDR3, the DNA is TGTGCCAGCAGCCCGCTAGCGGGTCTGTACAATGAGCAGTTCTTC. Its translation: CASSPLAGLYNEQFF.

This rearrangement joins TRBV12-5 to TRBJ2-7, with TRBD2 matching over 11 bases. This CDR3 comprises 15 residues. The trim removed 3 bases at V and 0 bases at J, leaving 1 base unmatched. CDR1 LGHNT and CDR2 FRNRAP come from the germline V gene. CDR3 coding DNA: TGTGCTAGTGGTTTTGGGACTAGCGGCTCCTACGAGCAGTACTTC. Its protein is CASGFGTSGSYEQYF.

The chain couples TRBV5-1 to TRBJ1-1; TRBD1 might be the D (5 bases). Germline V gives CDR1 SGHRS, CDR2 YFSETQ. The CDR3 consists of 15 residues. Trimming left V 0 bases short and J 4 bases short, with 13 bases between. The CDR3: CASSLVGQAATEAFF. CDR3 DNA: TGCGCCAGCAGCTTGGTGGGGCAGGCGGCCACTGAAGCTTTCTTT.

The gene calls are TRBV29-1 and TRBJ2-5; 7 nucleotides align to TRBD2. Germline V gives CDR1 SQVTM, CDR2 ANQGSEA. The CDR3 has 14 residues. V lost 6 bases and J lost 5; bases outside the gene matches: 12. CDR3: CSVHRDYAFETQYF. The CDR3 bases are TGCAGCGTCCACCGGGACTACGCTTTTGAGACCCAGTACTTC. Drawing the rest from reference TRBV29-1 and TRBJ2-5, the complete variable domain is SAVISQKPSRDICQRGTSLTIQCQVDSQVTMMFWYRQQPGQSLTLIATANQGSEATYESGFVIDKFPISRPNLTFSTLTVSNMSPEDSSIYLCSVHRDYAFETQYFGPGTRLLVL.

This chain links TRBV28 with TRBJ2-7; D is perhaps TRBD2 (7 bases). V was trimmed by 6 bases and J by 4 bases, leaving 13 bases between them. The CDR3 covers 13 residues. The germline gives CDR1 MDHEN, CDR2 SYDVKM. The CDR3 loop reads CASRVGGHYEQYF. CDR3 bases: TGTGCCAGCAGGGTCGGGGGGCATTACGAGCAGTACTTC.

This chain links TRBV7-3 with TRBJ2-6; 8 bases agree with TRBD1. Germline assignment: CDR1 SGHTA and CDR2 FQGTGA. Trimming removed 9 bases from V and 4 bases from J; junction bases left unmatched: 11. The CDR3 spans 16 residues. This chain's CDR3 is CASKPGGAGGANVLTF. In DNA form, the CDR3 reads TGTGCCAGTAAACCAGGGGGCGCAGGAGGGGCCAACGTCCTGACTTTC.

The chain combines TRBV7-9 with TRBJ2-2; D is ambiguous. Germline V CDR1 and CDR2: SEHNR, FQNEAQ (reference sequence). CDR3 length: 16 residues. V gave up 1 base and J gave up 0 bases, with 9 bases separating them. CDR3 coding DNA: TGTGCCAGCAGCTTAGGTGCAGGTACGAACACCGGGGAGCTGTTTTTT. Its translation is CASSLGAGTNTGELFF.

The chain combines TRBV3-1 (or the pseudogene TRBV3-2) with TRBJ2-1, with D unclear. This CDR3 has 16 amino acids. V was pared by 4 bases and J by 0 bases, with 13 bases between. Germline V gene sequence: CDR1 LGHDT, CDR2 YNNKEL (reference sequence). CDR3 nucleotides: TGTGCCAGCAGCCCCCAGGCGAAGAGCTCCTACAATGAGCAGTTCTTC. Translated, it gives CASSPQAKSSYNEQFF.

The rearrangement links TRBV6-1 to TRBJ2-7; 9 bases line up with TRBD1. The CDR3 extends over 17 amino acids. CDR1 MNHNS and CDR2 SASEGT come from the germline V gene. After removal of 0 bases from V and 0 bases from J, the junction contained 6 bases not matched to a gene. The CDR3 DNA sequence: TGTGCCAGCAGTGAAGCTGGACAGGGGAAGATCTCCTACGAGCAGTACTTC. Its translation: CASSEAGQGKISYEQYF.